The following is a T cell receptor (beta chain) sequence with its context. Data came from immunoSEQ multiplex PCR; TCRdb stores just in-frame clones and leaves some out. The table includes 90,000 to 110,000 clones, approximately 83% detected once. The sample comes from a study of control samples from healthy donors and cancer patients. With 0 bases removed from V and 6 bases from J, the gap between germline ends came to 8 bases. Germline V gene data show CDR1 as PRHDT and CDR2 as FYEKMQ (reference sequence). This CDR3 is 13 amino acids long. The chain carries TRBV13 and TRBJ1-2, with D possibly being TRBD1 (6 bases). The sequencing sample was made of blood. This clonotype was sampled from a woman in her 50s in good health. This CDR3 reads CASSLGRGHGYTF. CDR3 nucleotides: TGTGCCAGCAGCTTAGGCAGGGGTCATGGCTACACCTTC.